This T cell receptor beta chain comes out of a study of radiation and T cells in renal cell carcinoma (dated by TCRdb to 2020 to 2022). As for the study more broadly: In total, 53 samples, comprising around 25 tumors and around 27 peripheral blood samples, were subjected to TCR beta sequencing. The final blood draw took place at 4 weeks after radiation, the same time as nephrectomy. A total of 4 million to 5 million unique CDR3 nucleotide sequences, encoding roughly 2.7 million unique CDR3 amino acid sequences, were found across all 50 or so samples. The investigation overall reported the following: Effects of radiation dose or scheduling on the TCR repertoire could not be addressed with the single-armed trial design. Because no pretreatment tumor biopsies were available, whether clonotypes were present in the tumor at baseline could not be determined. Changes in the blood repertoire were not tracked past 4 weeks after treatment. Top tumor clonotypes rose in blood from baseline to 2 weeks post-radiation, then contracted by 4 weeks, suggesting transient expansion of tumor-resident clones.

TCR beta libraries were generated from genomic DNA with the immunoSEQ kit, following the manufacturer's recommendations. For library preparation, a first multiplex PCR was performed with proprietary primers, followed by a second PCR in which unique barcodes were added, and bead cleanups were performed after each round. Each sample batch included a kit-provided positive control reaction and a negative control reaction. The final libraries were assessed on an Agilent 4200 TapeStation D1000 ScreenTape, pooled by volume, and quantified by qPCR. An Illumina NextSeq500 fitted with a MidOutput 150-cycle cartridge performed the sequencing, running 156 Read1 cycles and 15 Index1 cycles with the kit's custom primers. The pooled library was loaded at roughly 0.94 pM with a roughly 20% PhiX control spike-in. The study's own analysis went as follows. Vendor-processed data were analyzed in R, and a clonotype was defined as all T cells sharing the same CDR3 nucleotide sequence. In the clone abundance analyses, frequencies were normalized to the 10,000 most abundant clones in each sample. Public T cell clones, which averaged fewer than five per sample, were excluded before analysis. An abundance difference of at least 32-fold between compartments was the criterion for calling clonotypes tumor-enriched or baseline blood-enriched. A beta-binomial differential abundance model was used to identify clonotypes that were expanded or contracted between blood time points. The Baroni-Urbani and Buser coefficient was used to measure tumor-blood repertoire similarity, and groups were compared with two-tailed Wilcoxon tests in R. In its TCRdb copy, this immuneACCESS table keeps in-frame sequences only and misses some clones. Where compared with another copy, unresolved V genes explain less than half of these, and the others have no known cause. The V and J calls and clone size were taken over from that table, and D and trimming were inferred from the DNA. The sample table holds about 40,000 clones, of which 65% to 85% were seen once. Jointly, the top ten make up 27% of the sample.

Sample time point, as interpreted from the label and publication: blood 4 weeks post-SBRT, at nephrectomy. The treatment or condition label here, explained by the study, means: 15 Gy SBRT to primary tumor, nephrectomy 4 weeks later. The samples were drawn from a clinical trial, where primary renal cell carcinomas were treated with 15 Gy of stereotactic body radiation therapy and then removed by nephrectomy 4 weeks afterward. To follow tumor-enriched clonotypes, serial peripheral blood was collected from radiation-treated patients at baseline and at 2 weeks and 4 weeks after SBRT. All patients had renal cell carcinoma with clear cell pathology. The QIAamp DNA Blood Mini Kit (Qiagen) was used to prepare genomic DNA for TCR sequencing. Only samples passing all quality control checks were included in the analyses. The germline V gene yields MNHNS for CDR1 and SASEGT for CDR2. Relative to germline, V is missing 6 bases and J is missing 7 bases, with 4 bases of the junction outside any gene match. Measured from the cysteine to the phenylalanine, the CDR3 is 13 residues long. Of all the DNA, just the CDR3 is kept, 39 bases in frame from base 1.

A remark on this clone: This clone's antigen is unknown. No base quality values were provided; no much bigger clone lies one nucleotide off.

Source: blood, taken from a patient whose treatment included radiotherapy and nephrectomy. This chain is built from TRBV6-1 and TRBJ1-3; 9 junctional bases match TRBD1. The receptor comes from a woman between 70 and 85 years old with renal cell carcinoma. The CDR3 protein is CASRGQGSNTIYF. At the DNA level, the sequence is TGTGCCAGCAGGGGACAGGGAAGCAACACCATATATTTT.